Each of the 8 T cell receptor beta chains below was sequenced from the same sample in a study of blood T cell repertoires in COVID-19. Clones were read by immunoSEQ multiplex PCR, and TCRdb kept only the in-frame ones, dropping some. The sample holds some 210,000 clones; approximately 84% are singletons and the top ten take more than 4.5%. The sequencing sample was made of peripheral blood. The receptors stem from a woman between 65 and 79 years old with active or convalescent COVID-19.

V usage is TRBV27 and J usage is TRBJ2-2; D is possibly TRBD1 (5 bases). Germline V CDR1 and CDR2: MNHEY, SMNVEV (reference sequence). The V gene lost 10 bases and the J gene lost 4 bases, with 13 bases spanning the gap. There are 13 residues in the CDR3. CDR3 loop: CATRPQGTGELFF. The CDR3 DNA reads as TGTGCCACCAGACCCCAGGGCACCGGGGAGCTGTTTTTT.

The rearrangement joins TRBV11-3 to TRBJ1-1; TRBD1 might be the D (5 bases). The CDR3 sequence is 13 residues long. Germline loops: CDR1 SGHNT, CDR2 YENEEA. V gave up 5 bases and J gave up 1 base, with 8 bases separating them. Here the CDR3 reads CASSATANTEAFF. The DNA for the CDR3 is TGTGCCAGCAGCGCGACAGCGAACACTGAAGCTTTCTTT.

With regard to this clone: Within the sample, other DNA sequences also encode this same CDR3. The CDR3 nucleotides read TGTGCCAGCAGCTTAGGGACTAGCGGGAGGGCCTCCGAGCAGTACTTC. Its protein product is CASSLGTSGRASEQYF. This chain connects TRBV7-9 to TRBJ2-7, with 15 bases fitting TRBD2. With V trimmed by 1 base and J by 6 bases, 4 bases remained unmatched. There are 16 residues in the CDR3. Germline-derived CDR1 and CDR2 are SEHNR and FQNEAQ (reference sequence). The full variable domain, completed using reference TRBV7-9 and TRBJ2-7, is DTGVSQNPRHKITKRGQNVTFRCDPISEHNRLYWYRQTLGQGPEFLTYFQNEAQLEKSRLLSDRFSAERPKGSFSTLEIQRTEQGDSAMYLCASSLGTSGRASEQYFGPGTRLTVT.

The DNA for the CDR3 is TGTGCTAGTGGTTCCTCGAACCCGACAGGGGATGGCTACACCTTC. This codes for CASGSSNPTGDGYTF. The V call is TRBV12-5, the J call TRBJ1-2; 8 positions match TRBD1. The junction had 10 bases not matched to a gene; V was cut back by 4 bases and J by 6 bases. The CDR3 has 15 amino acids. Germline V CDR1 and CDR2: LGHNT, FRNRAP. Drawing the rest from reference TRBV12-5 and TRBJ1-2, the complete variable domain is DARVTQTPRHKVTEMGQEVTMRCQPILGHNTVFWYRQTMMQGLELLAYFRNRAPLDDSGMPKDRFSAEMPDATLATLKIQPSEPRDSAVYFCASGSSNPTGDGYTFGSGTRLTVV.

The chain joins TRBV9 to TRBJ2-1; 12 positions match TRBD2. The ends lost 0 bases at V and 4 bases at J; junction bases unmatched: 5. The CDR3 is made up of 17 amino acids. CDR1 is SGDLS and CDR2 is YYNGEE in the germline V gene. CDR3 sequence: CASSVGGLAGPYNEQFF. The CDR3 DNA reads as TGTGCCAGCAGCGTAGGAGGACTAGCGGGACCTTACAATGAGCAGTTCTTC.

CDR3 bases: TGCGCCAGCAGCGTAGCGGGAGGATGGGAGCAGTACTTC. Protein product: CASSVAGGWEQYF. This chain connects TRBV5-1 to TRBJ2-7; 10 bases are shared with TRBD2. The germline V gene has CDR1 SGHRS and CDR2 YFSETQ. The CDR3 covers 13 residues. V shed 4 bases, J shed 7 bases, and the junction held 5 bases outside the gene matches.

CDR3 in amino acids: CASSIDRSGNTIYF. The CDR3 coding sequence is TGCGCCAGCAGCATCGACAGATCTGGAAACACCATATATTTT. The genes are TRBV5-1 and TRBJ1-3; D perhaps matches TRBD1 (5 bases). Germline loops: CDR1 SGHRS, CDR2 YFSETQ. The V gene lost 4 bases and the J gene lost 1 base, with 9 bases spanning the gap. The CDR3 is 14 residues long. Variable domain in full (rest from reference TRBV5-1 and TRBJ1-3): KAGVTQTPRYLIKTRGQQVTLSCSPISGHRSVSWYQQTPGQGLQFLFEYFSETQRNKGNFPGRFSGRQFSNSRSEMNVSTLELGDSALYLCASSIDRSGNTIYFGEGSWLTVV.

The V and J genes are TRBV29-1 and TRBJ2-3; D is perhaps TRBD1 (5 bases). Germline CDR1 SQVTM, CDR2 ANQGSEA. V lost 6 bases to trimming and J lost 3 bases, with 10 bases between them. CDR3 length: 12 amino acids. The CDR3 loop is CSVQGVTDTQYF. The CDR3 DNA reads TGCAGCGTGCAGGGTGTTACAGATACGCAGTATTTT.